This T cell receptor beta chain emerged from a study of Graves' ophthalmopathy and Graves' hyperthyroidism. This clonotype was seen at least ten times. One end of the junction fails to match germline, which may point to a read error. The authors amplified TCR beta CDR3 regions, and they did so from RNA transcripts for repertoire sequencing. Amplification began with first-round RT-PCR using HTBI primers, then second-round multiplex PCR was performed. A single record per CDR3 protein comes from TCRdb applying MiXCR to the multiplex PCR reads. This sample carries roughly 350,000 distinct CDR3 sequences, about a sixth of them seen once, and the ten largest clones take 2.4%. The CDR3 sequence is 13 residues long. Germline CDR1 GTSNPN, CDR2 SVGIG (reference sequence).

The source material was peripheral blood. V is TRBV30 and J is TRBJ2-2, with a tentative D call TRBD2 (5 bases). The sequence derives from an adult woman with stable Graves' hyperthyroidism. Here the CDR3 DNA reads TGTGCCCGGAGCAGGCCGGGGACCGGGGAGCTGTTTTTT. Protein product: CARSRPGTGELFF.